The 20 T cell receptor beta chains given below trace back to one sample, sequenced in a study of blood T cell repertoires in COVID-19. Produced via immunoSEQ multiplex PCR; TCRdb's table is partial and in-frame only. The sample has about 190,000 clones, about 81% seen once. What was sequenced was peripheral blood. All receptors come from a woman older than 75 with COVID-19, enrolled during active disease.

The chain employs TRBV7-2 and TRBJ2-7, with 14 bases lining up with TRBD2. The length of the CDR3 is 15 residues. CDR1 and CDR2 (germline): SGHTA, FQGNSA. Trimming removed 5 bases from V and 5 bases from J; junction bases left unmatched: 5. CDR3 sequence: CASSNGLAGGHEQYF. CDR3 DNA: TGTGCCAGCAGCAACGGACTAGCGGGAGGCCACGAGCAGTACTTC. The complete variable domain, with remaining parts taken from reference TRBV7-2 and TRBJ2-7, reads GAGVSQSPSNKVTEKGKDVELRCDPISGHTALYWYRQSLGQGLEFLIYFQGNSAPDKSGLPSDRFSAERTGGSVSTLTIQRTQQEDSAVYLCASSNGLAGGHEQYFGPGTRLTVT.

The V gene is TRBV15, the J gene TRBJ1-6; 9 bases line up with TRBD1. Trimming took 3 bases from V and 10 from J; bases not matched to a gene: 7. This CDR3 is built from 15 residues. Germline lookup yields CDR1 LNHNV and CDR2 YYDKDF (reference sequence). In DNA, the CDR3 is TGTGCCACCAGCAGGTCGGGACAGGGCCAGTCACCCCTCCACTTT. Its protein product is CATSRSGQGQSPLHF.

The chain couples TRBV11-2 to TRBJ2-2; TRBD1 matches 9 bases. Trimming took 5 bases from V and 7 from J; bases not matched to a gene: 8. The CDR3 covers 15 residues. Germline CDR1 SGHAT, CDR2 FQNNGV. CDR3 sequence: CASSRGQGTGGELFF. In DNA, the CDR3 is TGTGCCAGCAGCCGGGGACAGGGCACCGGCGGGGAGCTGTTTTTT.

The V gene is TRBV6-5, the J gene TRBJ2-3; 7 bases are a match to TRBD1. Germline CDR1 is MNHEY and CDR2 is SVGAGI. J gave up 0 bases and V 6 bases, and 6 bases lay outside the gene matches. The CDR3 consists of 15 residues. The CDR3 loop reads CASRLDRVSTDTQYF. The DNA of the CDR3 is TGTGCCAGCAGATTAGACAGGGTCAGCACAGATACGCAGTATTTT.

The chain recombines TRBV28 with TRBJ1-5; 7 bases agree with TRBD1. CDR3 size: 17 residues. Germline CDR1 and CDR2: MDHEN and SYDVKM. V shed 5 bases, J shed 4 bases, and the junction held 14 bases outside the gene matches. The CDR3 DNA sequence: TGTGCCAGCAGTCTCCGACCGGGACAGAGAGGAAATCAGCCCCAGCATTTT. Translating it yields CASSLRPGQRGNQPQHF.

The rearrangement links TRBV24-1 to TRBJ2-3; TRBD2 aligns across 8 bases. V gave up 0 bases and J gave up 1 base; unmatched junction bases: 5. The CDR3 is 17 amino acids. Germline V CDR1 and CDR2: KGHDR, SFDVKD. The CDR3 protein is CATSDLASGWGTDTQYF. The CDR3 DNA is TGTGCCACCAGTGATTTGGCTAGCGGGTGGGGCACAGATACGCAGTATTTT.

The V gene is TRBV6-5, the J gene TRBJ1-2, with 8 bases aligning to TRBD1. Germline assignment: CDR1 MNHEY and CDR2 SVGAGI. Trimming at V came to 6 bases and at J to 8 bases, leaving 5 bases not matched to a gene. This CDR3 comprises 12 residues. In DNA, the CDR3 is TGTGCCAGCAGGGACAGGGTCGAGGGCTACACCTTC. Its protein product is CASRDRVEGYTF.

This clone was counted a few times. The gene calls are TRBV11-2 and TRBJ2-7, with TRBD2 matching 12 bases. Per germline, CDR1 SGHAT and CDR2 FQNNGV. The CDR3 sequence is 17 residues long. Trimming cost V 5 bases and J 2 bases; bases outside gene matches: 10. The CDR3 loop is CASSLMTSGSRTYEQYF. CDR3 DNA: TGTGCCAGCAGCCTTATGACTAGCGGGAGTAGAACCTACGAGCAGTACTTC.

This clone has only one observation. The genes are TRBV15 and TRBJ2-5; 7 bases are a match to TRBD1. Trimming cost V 4 bases and J 0 bases; bases outside gene matches: 8. Germline-derived CDR1 and CDR2 are LNHNV and YYDKDF (reference sequence). This CDR3 is built from 16 residues. The CDR3 spells CATSTRTGWYQETQYF. CDR3 nucleotides: TGTGCCACCAGCACCCGGACAGGATGGTACCAAGAGACCCAGTACTTC.

The genes are TRBV19 and TRBJ1-1, with TRBD1 matching over 9 bases. The CDR3 length is 18 residues. With 0 bases clipped from V and 3 bases from J, the junction kept 11 bases outside the gene matches. CDR1 and CDR2 from the germline V gene are LNHDA and SQIVND (reference sequence). CDR3 in DNA: TGTGCCAGTAGTATAGAGAATGTACGGCGACAGGGGGACACTGAAGCTTTCTTT. This encodes CASSIENVRRQGDTEAFF.

The chain is built from TRBV24-1 and TRBJ2-1; D gene uncertain. CDR1 and CDR2 from the germline V gene are KGHDR and SFDVKD. This CDR3 has 14 residues. The V end was cut by 5 bases, the J end by 4 bases, with 11 bases between. CDR3: CATSGAASYNEQFF. Here the CDR3 DNA reads TGTGCCACCAGTGGCGCGGCTTCATACAATGAGCAGTTCTTC.

This clone has just a few counts. The chain couples TRBV5-5 to TRBJ2-2; 7 bases are shared with TRBD2. Germline values: CDR1 SGHKS, CDR2 YYEKEE (reference sequence). CDR3 length equals 16 residues. With V trimmed by 4 bases and J by 7 bases, 13 bases remained unmatched. The CDR3 region has the DNA TGTGCCAGCAGCCCCATCCCACTAGGGAGGGACGGGGAGCTGTTTTTT. This codes for CASSPIPLGRDGELFF.

This chain links TRBV5-6 with TRBJ1-2; D unclear. V lost 1 base, J lost 5 bases, and 9 bases lay in between. CDR3 length equals 13 residues. Germline CDR1 reads SGHDT; CDR2 reads YYEEEE. The CDR3 loop is CASSLPADYGYTF. CDR3 coding DNA: TGTGCCAGCAGCTTGCCCGCGGATTATGGCTACACCTTC.

This chain uses TRBV27 with TRBJ2-2; 8 positions agree with TRBD2. In germline, CDR1 is MNHEY, CDR2 SMNVEV (reference sequence). J gave up 7 bases and V 4 bases, and 17 bases lay outside the gene matches. The CDR3 totals 18 residues. CDR3 sequence reads: CASSSSHSLAGGGGELFF. CDR3 DNA sequence: TGTGCCAGCAGTTCCTCCCACAGTCTCGCGGGAGGAGGCGGGGAGCTGTTTTTT.

The gene calls are TRBV2 and TRBJ1-1, with no clear D. V was pared by 4 bases and J by 3 bases, with 12 bases between. CDR3 length equals 14 residues. Per germline, CDR1 SNHLY and CDR2 FYNNEI. The CDR3, as DNA: TGTGCCAGCAGTGTTCGCGGGAGAGACACTGAAGCTTTCTTT. It translates to CASSVRGRDTEAFF.

This chain uses TRBV7-3 with TRBJ1-6; D call uncertain. V shed 3 bases and J shed 9 bases, with 12 bases lying between them. Germline assignment: CDR1 SGHTA and CDR2 FQGTGA. The CDR3 is 14 residues long. The CDR3 spells CASSFTPFSSPLHF. CDR3 coding DNA: TGTGCCAGCAGCTTTACGCCTTTTAGTTCACCCCTCCACTTT.

In its sample, this clone was seen a few times. This chain uses TRBV6-2 or TRBV6-3 with TRBJ2-2; D ambiguous. Deletions cut 0 bases from V and 5 bases from J, with 10 bases between. There are 15 residues in the CDR3. In germline, CDR1 is MNHEY, CDR2 SVGEGT. The CDR3 is CASSYSVALTGELFF. The CDR3 DNA reads as TGTGCCAGCAGTTACTCGGTAGCACTGACCGGGGAGCTGTTTTTT.

The V call is TRBV7-2, the J call TRBJ2-1, with 8 bases fitting TRBD2. CDR3 length: 15 residues. With 6 bases clipped from V and 9 bases from J, the junction kept 13 bases outside the gene matches. The germline V gene encodes CDR1 SGHTA and CDR2 FQGNSA. DNA for the CDR3: TGTGCCAGCAGAAACGGGGGGGTCGCTTTTGGTGAGCAGTTCTTC. It specifies CASRNGGVAFGEQFF.

The chain employs TRBV28 and TRBJ2-4; D perhaps matches TRBD2 (6 bases). Deletions cut 1 base from V and 7 bases from J, with 17 bases between. Germline CDR1 is MDHEN and CDR2 is SYDVKM. The CDR3 runs 16 residues. The CDR3 DNA follows: TGTGCCAGCAGTTTATTGTCAGCGGGCGGACGGAACATTCAGTACTTC. It yields the protein CASSLLSAGGRNIQYF.

The chain joins TRBV27 to TRBJ1-4; D uncertain. V was shortened by 5 bases and J by 8 bases, with 18 bases between the two germline ends. Germline V lookup: CDR1 MNHEY, CDR2 SMNVEV (reference sequence). The CDR3 has 15 amino acids. CDR3 nucleotide sequence: TGTGCCAGCAGTCCCATTACCTCGAGGCGGGAAAAACTGTTTTTT. This sequence encodes CASSPITSRREKLFF.